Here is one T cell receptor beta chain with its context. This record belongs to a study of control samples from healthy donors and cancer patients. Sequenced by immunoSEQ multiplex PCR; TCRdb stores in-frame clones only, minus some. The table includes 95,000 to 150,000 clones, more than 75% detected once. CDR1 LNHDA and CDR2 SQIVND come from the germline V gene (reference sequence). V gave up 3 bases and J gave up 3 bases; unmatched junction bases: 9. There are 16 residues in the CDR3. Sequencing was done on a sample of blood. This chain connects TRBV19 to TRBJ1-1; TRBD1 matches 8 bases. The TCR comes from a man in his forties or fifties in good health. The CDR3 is CASSMKAGGFDTEAFF. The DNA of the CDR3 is TGTGCCAGTAGTATGAAGGCAGGGGGCTTTGACACTGAAGCTTTCTTT.